This TCR beta chain derives from a study of shared clonotypes between healthy human individuals. The germline V and J ends were trimmed by 4 bases and 6 bases, with 8 bases remaining between them. The CDR3 length is 11 residues. The germline V gene has CDR1 SGDLS and CDR2 YYNGEE. Of note for this clone: As yet, its antigen is unknown.

Method: immunoSEQ multiplex PCR; TCRdb's copy keeps in-frame clones and lacks some. In the table there are around 580,000 clones, 95% to 98% of which are singletons. Study-level results: Researchers sampled blood only, noting tissue repertoires likely differ.

In the naive CD8 group, cells lacked CD45RO and were positively selected for CCR7, so terminally differentiated effector memory CD45RA+ cells were left out. The sample taken for sequencing was naive CD8+ T cells sorted from blood. The source is a man in his thirties or forties in good health. The chain has TRBV9 and TRBJ2-7, with unresolved D. Here the CDR3 reads CASSRGTEQYF. The CDR3 region has the DNA TGTGCCAGCAGCCGAGGTACCGAGCAGTACTTC.